This TCR beta chain appears in the sequencing data of a study of shared clonotypes between healthy human individuals. Selected positively for CCR7 and CD45RO-negative, naive CD8 cells excluded terminally differentiated effector memory CD45RA+ cells. TCRdb's copy holds only in-frame clones and misses some; the assay was immunoSEQ multiplex PCR. The data show roughly 1,800,000 clones, roughly 94% seen once. The CDR3 consists of 13 residues. Germline values: CDR1 MNHNS, CDR2 SASEGT. The V and J ends lost 3 bases and 4 bases respectively, with 9 bases between them. This clonotype originated in a man between 18 and 29 years old in good health. Source material: naive CD8+ T cells sorted from blood. The chain uses TRBV6-1 and TRBJ1-2; D possibly corresponds to TRBD1 (6 bases). CDR3 amino acids: CASSDGQSYGYTF. In nucleotides, the CDR3 is TGTGCCAGCAGTGACGGACAGAGCTATGGCTACACCTTC.